The 26 T cell receptor beta chains listed next were all sequenced from one sample in a study of beta chain features in type 1 diabetes. The entirety of the isolated RNA underwent reverse transcription, so expressed TCRB transcripts were sequenced. Sequencing was performed with immunoSEQ multiplex PCR; in TCRdb, only in-frame clones are kept and a portion is missing. This table holds approximately 17,000 clones, 55% found once. Sequenced sample: stem cell memory CD4+ T cells from blood. Receptors were obtained from a woman under 30 in good health.

V gene TRBV7-8 combines with J gene TRBJ2-6, with a possible D match to TRBD2 (6 bases). From germline, CDR1 is SGHVS and CDR2 FQNEAQ. This CDR3 is 18 amino acids long. V lost 8 bases and J lost 2, with 22 bases in between. The CDR3 loop reads CASGRGRIGIAGANVLTF. The CDR3 nucleotides read TGTGCCAGCGGACGTGGGAGGATAGGGATCGCTGGGGCCAACGTCCTGACTTTC.

This clone was recorded only once. This chain uses TRBV5-4 with TRBJ2-3, with 7 nucleotides matching TRBD2. The CDR3 contains 17 residues. With 4 bases clipped from V and 6 bases from J, the junction kept 17 bases outside the gene matches. Germline-derived CDR1 and CDR2 are SGHNT and YYREEE (reference sequence). The CDR3 loop is CASSPPPGLPRSDTQYF. The CDR3 bases are TGTGCCAGCAGCCCCCCACCGGGACTACCGAGGAGTGATACGCAGTATTTT.

This sequence joins TRBV5-1 and TRBJ2-5; a weak D match, TRBD2 (5 bases). The germline CDR1 and CDR2 sequences are SGHRS and YFSETQ. This CDR3 is built from 16 residues. Trimming cost V 0 bases and J 7 bases, with 19 bases left between them. The CDR3 sequence is CASSLAPAGPEGTQYF. For the CDR3, the DNA is TGCGCCAGCAGCTTGGCCCCTGCCGGCCCTGAGGGGACCCAGTACTTC.

The V gene is TRBV11-1, the J gene TRBJ1-1; D unresolved. Germline V CDR1 and CDR2: SGHAT, FQDESV (reference sequence). The CDR3 length is 13 residues. V gave up 1 base and J gave up 1 base, with 4 bases separating them. The CDR3 DNA is TGTGCCAGCAGCTTAGAACAGAACACTGAAGCTTTCTTT. Translating it yields CASSLEQNTEAFF.

The chain recombines TRBV5-1 with TRBJ1-6; the match to TRBD1 covers 10 bases. The V segment lost 1 base and the J segment 8 bases; nucleotides outside the gene matches: 3. Per germline, CDR1 SGHRS and CDR2 YFSETQ. The CDR3 sequence is 15 residues long. The CDR3 nucleotides read TGCGCCAGCAGCTTGAGGGGGACAGGGGATTCACCCCTCCACTTT. Translation gives CASSLRGTGDSPLHF.

In its sample, this clone was seen a few times. V usage is TRBV30 and J usage is TRBJ2-2; D unclear. Germline CDR1 is GTSNPN and CDR2 is SVGIG (reference sequence). The ends were cut back, 3 bases at V and 6 bases at J, with 17 bases in the middle. The CDR3 is 15 amino acids. The CDR3 protein is CAWSLLIGGAGELFF. DNA of the CDR3: TGTGCCTGGAGCTTACTAATAGGTGGAGCCGGGGAGCTGTTTTTT.

The V call is TRBV30, the J call TRBJ1-1; D remains ambiguous. Germline assignment: CDR1 GTSNPN and CDR2 SVGIG (reference sequence). The CDR3 is 13 amino acids. V lost 2 bases to trimming and J lost 5 bases, with 12 bases between them. The CDR3 DNA follows: TGTGCCTGGAGTCCCACGGTCTTGACTGAAGCTTTCTTT. This gives the protein CAWSPTVLTEAFF.

The table lists this clone with a few counts. This rearrangement joins TRBV5-1 to TRBJ1-4, with 7 bases aligning to TRBD1. The germline gives CDR1 SGHRS, CDR2 YFSETQ. The CDR3 extends over 15 amino acids. The ends lost 0 bases at V and 7 bases at J; junction bases unmatched: 6. The CDR3: CASSLASAGGEKLFF. The DNA for the CDR3 is TGCGCCAGCAGCTTGGCTTCGGCAGGGGGTGAAAAACTGTTTTTT.

This clone was observed once. At one of its ends the junction is not consistent with the germline gene, which may arise from a read error. The V call is TRBV15, the J call TRBJ1-4; 9 nucleotides agree with TRBD1. Germline V CDR1 and CDR2: LNHNV, YYDKDF (reference sequence). The CDR3 spans 15 residues. The CDR3 protein is CATSGDSGTGEKLFF. The CDR3 coding sequence is TGTGCCACCAGCGGAGATTCGGGGACAGGGGAAAAACTGTTTTTT.

V and J are TRBV4-1 and TRBJ1-4; D not resolved. The ends were cut back, 1 base at V and 3 bases at J, with 9 bases in the middle. The CDR3 covers 15 residues. The V gene's germline CDR1 is MGHRA and CDR2 YSYEKL. CDR3 region: CASSQVAAANEKLFF. Here the CDR3 DNA reads TGCGCCAGCAGCCAAGTAGCCGCTGCTAATGAAAAACTGTTTTTT.

This clone has only a few counts. The rearrangement links TRBV5-1 to TRBJ1-1, with 7 bases lining up with TRBD1. V lost 1 base, J lost 4 bases, and 4 bases stayed unmatched. Germline V CDR1 and CDR2: SGHRS, YFSETQ. This CDR3 is built from 14 residues. CDR3 protein: CASSLTRGTTEAFF. CDR3 nucleotides: TGCGCCAGCAGCTTGACCAGGGGGACCACTGAAGCTTTCTTT. The whole variable domain, filled in from reference TRBV5-1 and TRBJ1-1, reads KAGVTQTPRYLIKTRGQQVTLSCSPISGHRSVSWYQQTPGQGLQFLFEYFSETQRNKGNFPGRFSGRQFSNSRSEMNVSTLELGDSALYLCASSLTRGTTEAFFGQGTRLTVV.

This chain uses TRBV5-1 with TRBJ1-4, with TRBD1 identical over 9 bases. After removal of 2 bases from V and 6 bases from J, the junction contained 5 bases not matched to a gene. The CDR3 totals 15 residues. Germline CDR1 is SGHRS and CDR2 is YFSETQ. The CDR3 loop reads CASSFTTGGDEKLFF. In DNA form, the CDR3 reads TGCGCCAGCAGCTTCACGACAGGGGGAGATGAAAAACTGTTTTTT.

V and J are TRBV5-1 and TRBJ1-2; no reliable D call. CDR1 and CDR2 (germline): SGHRS, YFSETQ. V lost 2 bases and J 4 bases, leaving 12 bases between the germline ends. This CDR3 comprises 14 residues. The CDR3: CASSLRGRTYGYTF. The CDR3 region has the DNA TGCGCCAGCAGCTTAAGAGGGAGGACCTATGGCTACACCTTC. Together with reference TRBV5-1 and TRBJ1-2, the CDR3 gives the full variable domain: KAGVTQTPRYLIKTRGQQVTLSCSPISGHRSVSWYQQTPGQGLQFLFEYFSETQRNKGNFPGRFSGRQFSNSRSEMNVSTLELGDSALYLCASSLRGRTYGYTFGSGTRLTVV.

The V and J genes are TRBV19 and TRBJ2-1; TRBD1 might be the D (6 bases). The CDR3 extends over 12 amino acids. The germline gives CDR1 LNHDA, CDR2 SQIVND (reference sequence). V was shortened by 3 bases and J by 9 bases, with 9 bases between the two germline ends. The CDR3 is CASSITGSEQFF. As DNA, the CDR3 is TGTGCCAGTAGTATCACAGGGAGTGAGCAGTTCTTC.

J is TRBJ2-7 and V is TRBV4-1; no clear D gene. This CDR3 is 16 amino acids long. Trimming pared 0 bases from V and 2 bases from J, leaving 14 bases between. The germline gives CDR1 MGHRA, CDR2 YSYEKL. The CDR3 sequence: CASSQEKKMGTYEQYF. CDR3 coding DNA: TGCGCCAGCAGCCAAGAGAAAAAGATGGGCACCTACGAGCAGTACTTC.

The J gene is TRBJ1-3, the V gene TRBV12-5; maybe TRBD1 (6 bases). The germline V gene encodes CDR1 LGHNT and CDR2 FRNRAP. V gave up 1 base and J gave up 0 bases, with 16 bases separating them. This CDR3 region has 18 residues. The CDR3 loop reads CASGLDGRGIRSGNTIYF. CDR3 nucleotide sequence: TGTGCTAGTGGTTTGGATGGCAGGGGAATACGCTCTGGAAACACCATATATTTT.

This clone was observed a handful of times. J is TRBJ2-6 and V is TRBV4-2; a possible D gene is TRBD1 (5 bases). The CDR3 is made up of 15 amino acids. Germline V gene lookup returns CDR1 LGHNA and CDR2 YNFKEQ. The V end lost 3 bases, the J end lost 2 bases, and 8 bases lay between the germline ends. CDR3 sequence (DNA): TGTGCCAGCAGCCAGCAGGGTCCTGGGGCCAACGTCCTGACTTTC. Amino acids: CASSQQGPGANVLTF.

The chain couples TRBV19 to TRBJ2-1, with 9 bases identical to TRBD2. This CDR3 region has 15 residues. With V trimmed by 5 bases and J by 5 bases, 7 bases remained unmatched. Germline loops: CDR1 LNHDA, CDR2 SQIVND (reference sequence). The CDR3 loop reads CASSPWTSDHNEQFF. The CDR3 DNA is TGTGCCAGTAGTCCATGGACTAGCGACCACAATGAGCAGTTCTTC.

The rearrangement links TRBV27 to TRBJ2-7, with 10 bases identical to TRBD2. CDR1 and CDR2 (germline): MNHEY, SMNVEV (reference sequence). The CDR3 length is 14 residues. The V and J ends lost 3 bases and 7 bases, in that order; junction bases with no gene match: 6. The CDR3: CASSLRLAGVEQYF. The CDR3 DNA reads as TGTGCCAGCAGTTTGAGGCTAGCGGGAGTTGAGCAGTACTTC.

The chain joins TRBV2 to TRBJ2-3; 7 bases are shared with TRBD2. Germline-derived CDR1 and CDR2 are SNHLY and FYNNEI. The CDR3 has 14 amino acids. Trimming at V came to 8 bases and at J to 6 bases, leaving 11 bases not matched to a gene. CDR3 in amino acids: CASETPGGSDTQYF. The CDR3, as DNA: TGTGCCAGCGAAACCCCGGGGGGATCGGATACGCAGTATTTT.

This clone was seen a single time. The V gene is TRBV6-1, the J gene TRBJ2-1; 8 nucleotides align to TRBD1. CDR3 length equals 14 residues. Germline V gene data show CDR1 as MNHNS and CDR2 as SASEGT. Losses at the gene ends were 7 bases for V and 7 bases for J; bases not matched to a gene: 9. The DNA of the CDR3 is TGTGCCAGCACCCGGACAGGGTACGGTAATGAGCAGTTCTTC. This codes for CASTRTGYGNEQFF.

The J gene is TRBJ1-6, the V gene TRBV19; 7 bases agree with TRBD1. The CDR3 loop spans 15 amino acids. The V and J ends lost 5 bases and 6 bases, in that order; junction bases with no gene match: 7. The V gene's germline CDR1 is LNHDA and CDR2 SQIVND (reference sequence). CDR3: CASSLADRTNSPLHF. CDR3 bases: TGTGCCAGTAGTCTCGCGGACAGGACTAATTCACCCCTCCACTTT.

The chain combines TRBV19 with TRBJ2-1, with 8 bases lining up with TRBD2. J was trimmed by 4 bases and V by 3 bases; bases with no gene match: 5. The CDR3 extends over 15 amino acids. Germline lookup yields CDR1 LNHDA and CDR2 SQIVND (reference sequence). DNA of the CDR3: TGTGCCAGTAGTATGAAGCGGGAGAGATACAATGAGCAGTTCTTC. Translation gives CASSMKRERYNEQFF.

For the CDR3, the DNA is TGTGCCTGGAGTGGCCGGGACAGGGTAAGAGGAGGCTACACCTTC. Protein: CAWSGRDRVRGGYTF. The chain recombines TRBV30 with TRBJ1-2; 9 bases match TRBD1. Trimming took 1 base from V and 8 from J; bases not matched to a gene: 11. The germline V gene has CDR1 GTSNPN and CDR2 SVGIG (reference sequence). This CDR3 has 15 amino acids.

The chain recombines TRBV19 with TRBJ2-3; 7 bases map to TRBD1. The V segment lost 5 bases and the J segment 4 bases; nucleotides outside the gene matches: 12. The CDR3 is made up of 16 amino acids. Per germline, CDR1 LNHDA and CDR2 SQIVND (reference sequence). This CDR3 reads CASSHGRTGWADTQYF. CDR3 bases: TGTGCCAGTAGTCACGGCAGGACAGGCTGGGCAGATACGCAGTATTTT.

DNA of the CDR3: TGTGCCAGCAGCCTCTTACCCCCGGGAGTAGAGTATCGCAATGAGCAGTTCTTC. Its translation is CASSLLPPGVEYRNEQFF. The chain combines TRBV14 with TRBJ2-1; possible D gene TRBD2, 6 bases. Germline V lookup: CDR1 SGHDN, CDR2 FVKESK. V was shortened by 4 bases and J by 6 bases, with 25 bases between the two germline ends. The CDR3 has 18 residues.